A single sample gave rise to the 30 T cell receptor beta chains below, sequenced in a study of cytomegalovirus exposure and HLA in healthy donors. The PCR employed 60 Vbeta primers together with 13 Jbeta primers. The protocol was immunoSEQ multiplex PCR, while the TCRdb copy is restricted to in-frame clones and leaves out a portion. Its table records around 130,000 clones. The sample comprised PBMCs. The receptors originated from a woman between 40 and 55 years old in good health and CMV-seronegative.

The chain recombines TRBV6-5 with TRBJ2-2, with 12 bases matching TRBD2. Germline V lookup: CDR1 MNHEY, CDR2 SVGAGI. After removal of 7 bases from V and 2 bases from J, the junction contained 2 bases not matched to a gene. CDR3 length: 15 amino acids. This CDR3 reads CASKLAGGNTGELFF. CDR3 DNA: TGTGCCAGCAAACTAGCGGGGGGTAACACCGGGGAGCTGTTTTTT.

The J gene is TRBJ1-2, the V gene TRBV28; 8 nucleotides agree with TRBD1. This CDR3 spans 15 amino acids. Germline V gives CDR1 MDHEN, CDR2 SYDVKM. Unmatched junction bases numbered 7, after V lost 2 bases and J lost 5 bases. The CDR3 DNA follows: TGTGCCAGCAGTTTAAGGACAGGGAGTTGGTATGGCTACACCTTC. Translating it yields CASSLRTGSWYGYTF.

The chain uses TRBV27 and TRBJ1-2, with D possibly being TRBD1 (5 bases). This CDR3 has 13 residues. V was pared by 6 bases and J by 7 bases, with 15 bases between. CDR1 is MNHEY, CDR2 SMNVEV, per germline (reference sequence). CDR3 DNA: TGTGCCAGCAGCTTCGACAGCGAGAGTGGCTACACCTTC. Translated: CASSFDSESGYTF.

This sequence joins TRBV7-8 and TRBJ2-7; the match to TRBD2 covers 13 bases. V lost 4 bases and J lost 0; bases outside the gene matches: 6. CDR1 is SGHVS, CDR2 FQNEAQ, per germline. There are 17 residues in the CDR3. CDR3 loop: CASSSGLAGSNSYEQYF. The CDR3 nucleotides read TGTGCCAGCAGCTCGGGACTAGCGGGGTCAAACTCCTACGAGCAGTACTTC.

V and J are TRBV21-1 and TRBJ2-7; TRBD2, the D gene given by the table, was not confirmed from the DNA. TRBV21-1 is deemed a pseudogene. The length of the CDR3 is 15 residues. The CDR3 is CASSKVWRVNYEQYV. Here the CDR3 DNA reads TGTGCCAGCAGCAAAGTCTGGCGGGTGAACTACGAGCAGTACGTC.

CDR3 amino acids: CASIDSYSYEQYF. CDR3 coding DNA: TGTGCCAGCATCGACTCGTACTCCTACGAGCAGTACTTC. This chain connects TRBV6-5 to TRBJ2-7; D remains unclear. The germline V gene has CDR1 MNHEY and CDR2 SVGAGI. V shed 7 bases and J shed 0 bases, with 10 bases lying between them. This CDR3 contains 13 residues.

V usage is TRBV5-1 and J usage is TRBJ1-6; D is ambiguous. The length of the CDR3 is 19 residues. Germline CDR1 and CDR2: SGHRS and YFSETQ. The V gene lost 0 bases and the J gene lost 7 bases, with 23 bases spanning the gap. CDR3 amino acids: CASSLGLETNLRFNSPLHF. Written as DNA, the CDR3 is TGCGCCAGCAGCTTGGGTCTAGAAACCAACCTAAGATTCAATTCACCCCTCCACTTT.

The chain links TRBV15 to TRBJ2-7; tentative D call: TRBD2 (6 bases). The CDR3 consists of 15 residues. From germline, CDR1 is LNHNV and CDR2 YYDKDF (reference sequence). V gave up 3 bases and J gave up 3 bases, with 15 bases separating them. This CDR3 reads CATSRSVGSLYEQYF. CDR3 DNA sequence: TGTGCCACCAGCAGGTCTGTCGGGAGCCTCTACGAGCAGTACTTC.

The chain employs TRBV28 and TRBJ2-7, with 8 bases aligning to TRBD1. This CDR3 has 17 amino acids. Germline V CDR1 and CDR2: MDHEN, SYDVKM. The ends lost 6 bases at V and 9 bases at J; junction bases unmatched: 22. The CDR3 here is CASRRLGQGGFYNVQYF. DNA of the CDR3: TGTGCCAGCAGAAGATTAGGACAGGGTGGGTTCTACAACGTGCAGTACTTC. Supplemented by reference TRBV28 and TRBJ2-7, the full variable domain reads DVKVTQSSRYLVKRTGEKVFLECVQDMDHENMFWYRQDPGLGLRLIYFSYDVKMKEKGDIPEGYSVSREKKERFSLILESASTNQTSMYLCASRRLGQGGFYNVQYFGPGTRLTVT.

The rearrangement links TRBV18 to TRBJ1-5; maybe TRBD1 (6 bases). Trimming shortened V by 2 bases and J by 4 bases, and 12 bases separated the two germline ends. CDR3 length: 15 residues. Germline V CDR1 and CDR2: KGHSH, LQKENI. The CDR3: CASSPVTGRNQPQHF. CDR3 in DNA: TGTGCCAGCTCACCAGTGACAGGCAGGAATCAGCCCCAGCATTTT.

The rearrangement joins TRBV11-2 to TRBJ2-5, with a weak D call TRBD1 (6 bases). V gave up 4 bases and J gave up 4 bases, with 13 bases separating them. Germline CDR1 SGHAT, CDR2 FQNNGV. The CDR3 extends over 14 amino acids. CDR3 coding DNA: TGTGCCAGCAGCTGGACCCTGGGGGCAGAGACCCAGTACTTC. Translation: CASSWTLGAETQYF.

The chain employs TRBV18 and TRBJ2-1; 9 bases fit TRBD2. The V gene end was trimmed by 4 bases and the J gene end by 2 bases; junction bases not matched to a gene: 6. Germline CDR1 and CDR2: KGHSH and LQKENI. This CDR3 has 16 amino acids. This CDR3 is CASSLILAGPYNEQFF. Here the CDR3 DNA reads TGTGCCAGCTCACTCATACTAGCGGGTCCCTACAATGAGCAGTTCTTC.

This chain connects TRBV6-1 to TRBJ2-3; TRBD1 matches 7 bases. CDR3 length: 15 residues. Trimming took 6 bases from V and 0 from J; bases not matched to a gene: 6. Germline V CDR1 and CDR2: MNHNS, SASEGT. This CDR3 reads CASSPDRASTDTQYF. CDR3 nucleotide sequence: TGTGCCAGCAGCCCTGACAGGGCCAGCACAGATACGCAGTATTTT.

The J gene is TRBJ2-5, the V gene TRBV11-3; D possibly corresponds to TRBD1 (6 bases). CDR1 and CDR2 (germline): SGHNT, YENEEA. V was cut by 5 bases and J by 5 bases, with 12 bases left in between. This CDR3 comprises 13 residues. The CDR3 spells CASSQQGIETQYF. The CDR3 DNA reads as TGTGCCAGCAGCCAACAGGGAATCGAGACCCAGTACTTC.

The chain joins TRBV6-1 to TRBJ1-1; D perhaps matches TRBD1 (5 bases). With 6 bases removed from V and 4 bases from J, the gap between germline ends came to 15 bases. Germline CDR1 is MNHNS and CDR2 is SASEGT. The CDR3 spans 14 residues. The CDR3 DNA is TGTGCCAGCAGCAAACAGGAGATGAGCACTGAAGCTTTCTTT. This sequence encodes CASSKQEMSTEAFF.

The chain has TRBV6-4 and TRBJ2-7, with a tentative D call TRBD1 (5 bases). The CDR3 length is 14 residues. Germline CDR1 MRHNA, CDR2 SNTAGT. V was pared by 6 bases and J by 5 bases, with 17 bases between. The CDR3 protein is CASRAPKLDNEQYV. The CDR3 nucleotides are TGTGCCAGCAGGGCCCCTAAACTGGACAACGAGCAGTACGTC.

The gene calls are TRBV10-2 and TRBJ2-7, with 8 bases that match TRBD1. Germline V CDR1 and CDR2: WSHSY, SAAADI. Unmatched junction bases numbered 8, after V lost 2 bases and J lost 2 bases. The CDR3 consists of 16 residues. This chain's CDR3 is CASSEGYRGRTYEQYV. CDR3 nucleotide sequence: TGCGCCAGCAGTGAGGGCTACAGGGGGAGGACCTACGAGCAGTACGTC.

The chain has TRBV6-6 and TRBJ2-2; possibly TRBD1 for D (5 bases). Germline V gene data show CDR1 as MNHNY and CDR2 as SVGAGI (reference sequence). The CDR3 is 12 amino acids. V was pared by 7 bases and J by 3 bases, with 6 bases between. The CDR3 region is CASIGDTGELFF. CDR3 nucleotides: TGTGCCAGCATAGGGGACACCGGGGAGCTGTTTTTT.

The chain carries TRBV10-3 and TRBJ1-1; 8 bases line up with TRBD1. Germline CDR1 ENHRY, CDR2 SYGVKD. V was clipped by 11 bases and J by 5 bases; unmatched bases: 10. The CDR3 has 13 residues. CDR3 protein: CASSQGASTEAFF. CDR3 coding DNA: TGTGCCTCCTCCCAGGGGGCAAGTACTGAAGCTTTCTTT.

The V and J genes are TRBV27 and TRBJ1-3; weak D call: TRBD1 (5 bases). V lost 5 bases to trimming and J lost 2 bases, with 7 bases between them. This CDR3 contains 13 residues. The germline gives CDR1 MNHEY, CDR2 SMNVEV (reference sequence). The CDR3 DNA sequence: TGTGCCAGCAGTCGGGGGGCTGGAAACACCATATATTTT. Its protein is CASSRGAGNTIYF.

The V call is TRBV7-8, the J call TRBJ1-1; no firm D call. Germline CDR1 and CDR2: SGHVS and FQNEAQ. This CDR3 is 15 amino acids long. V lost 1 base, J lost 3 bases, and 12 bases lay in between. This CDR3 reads CASSLGWLRDTEAFF. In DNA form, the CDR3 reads TGTGCCAGCAGCTTAGGGTGGTTACGGGACACTGAAGCTTTCTTT.

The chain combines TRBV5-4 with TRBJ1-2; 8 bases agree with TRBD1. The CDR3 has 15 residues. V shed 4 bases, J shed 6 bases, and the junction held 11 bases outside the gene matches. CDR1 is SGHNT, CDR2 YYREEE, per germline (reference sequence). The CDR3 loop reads CASSPSAGGEHGYTF. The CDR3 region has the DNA TGTGCCAGCAGCCCTTCGGCAGGGGGCGAACATGGCTACACCTTC.

This CDR3 is CASSVSPGQGDTEAFF. The CDR3 bases are TGTGCCAGCAGCGTATCTCCGGGACAGGGGGACACTGAAGCTTTCTTT. The chain recombines TRBV9 with TRBJ1-1, with 11 positions matching TRBD1. Germline V gene lookup returns CDR1 SGDLS and CDR2 YYNGEE. CDR3 length: 16 residues. The trim removed 1 base at V and 3 bases at J, leaving 5 bases unmatched.

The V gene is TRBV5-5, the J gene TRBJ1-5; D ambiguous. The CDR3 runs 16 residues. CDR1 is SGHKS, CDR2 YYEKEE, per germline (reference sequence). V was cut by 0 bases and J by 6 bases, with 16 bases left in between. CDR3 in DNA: TGTGCCAGCAGCTTGGAGTGGCAGGCGGGAGGTCAGCCCCAGCATTTT. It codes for CASSLEWQAGGQPQHF. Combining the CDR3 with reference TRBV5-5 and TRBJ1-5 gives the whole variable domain DAGVTQSPTHLIKTRGQQVTLRCSPISGHKSVSWYQQVLGQGPQFIFQYYEKEERGRGNFPDRFSARQFPNYSSELNVNALLLGDSALYLCASSLEWQAGGQPQHFGDGTRLSIL.

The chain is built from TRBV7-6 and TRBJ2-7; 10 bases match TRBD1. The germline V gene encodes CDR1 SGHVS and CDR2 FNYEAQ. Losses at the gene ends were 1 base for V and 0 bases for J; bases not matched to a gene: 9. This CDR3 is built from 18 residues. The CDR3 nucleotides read TGTGCCAGCAGCTTAGGGACAGGGGGTGGGTTAAGCTCCTACGAGCAGTACTTC. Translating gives CASSLGTGGGLSSYEQYF.

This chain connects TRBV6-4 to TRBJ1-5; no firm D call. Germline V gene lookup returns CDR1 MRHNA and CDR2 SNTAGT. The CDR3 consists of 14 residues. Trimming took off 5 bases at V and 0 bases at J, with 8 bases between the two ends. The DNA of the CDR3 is TGTGCCAGCAGTAACAGTCGTAGCAATCAGCCCCAGCATTTT. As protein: CASSNSRSNQPQHF.

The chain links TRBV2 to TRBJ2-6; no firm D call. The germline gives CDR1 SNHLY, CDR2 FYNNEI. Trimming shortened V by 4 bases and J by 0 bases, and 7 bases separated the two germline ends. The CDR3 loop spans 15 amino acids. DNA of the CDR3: TGTGCCAGCAGTGTTCCGGGCTCTGGGGCCAACGTCCTGACTTTC. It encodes CASSVPGSGANVLTF.

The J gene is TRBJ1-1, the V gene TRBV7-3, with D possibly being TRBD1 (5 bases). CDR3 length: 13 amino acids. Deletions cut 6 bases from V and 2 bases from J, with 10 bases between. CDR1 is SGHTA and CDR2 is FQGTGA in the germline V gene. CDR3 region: CASSLDRNTEAFF. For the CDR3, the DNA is TGTGCCAGCAGTCTTGACAGAAACACTGAAGCTTTCTTT.

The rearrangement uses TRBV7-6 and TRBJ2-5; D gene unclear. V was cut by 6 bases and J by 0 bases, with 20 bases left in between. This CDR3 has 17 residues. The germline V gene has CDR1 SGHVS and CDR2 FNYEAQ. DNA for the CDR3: TGTGCCAGCAGTAACCCCCGCGGCCTCCAGTACCAAGAGACCCAGTACTTC. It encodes CASSNPRGLQYQETQYF.

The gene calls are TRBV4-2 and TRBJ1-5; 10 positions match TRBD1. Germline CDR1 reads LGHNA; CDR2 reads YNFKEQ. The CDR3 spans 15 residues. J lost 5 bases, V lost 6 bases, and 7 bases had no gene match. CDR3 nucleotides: TGTGCCAGCAGTTTTAGTGGGACAGGGGATCAGCCCCAGCATTTT. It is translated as CASSFSGTGDQPQHF.